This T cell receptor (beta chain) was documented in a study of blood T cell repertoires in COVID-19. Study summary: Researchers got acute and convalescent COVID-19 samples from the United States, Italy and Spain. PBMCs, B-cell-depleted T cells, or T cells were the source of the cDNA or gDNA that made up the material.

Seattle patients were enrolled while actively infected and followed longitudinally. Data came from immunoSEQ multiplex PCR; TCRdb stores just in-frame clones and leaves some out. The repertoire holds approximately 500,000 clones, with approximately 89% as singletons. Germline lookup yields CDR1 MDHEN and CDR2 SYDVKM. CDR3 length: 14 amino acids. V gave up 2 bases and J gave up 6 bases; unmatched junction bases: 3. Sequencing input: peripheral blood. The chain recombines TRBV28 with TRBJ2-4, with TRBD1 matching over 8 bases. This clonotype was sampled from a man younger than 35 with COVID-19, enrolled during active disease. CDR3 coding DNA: TGTGCCAGCAGTTTAACAGGGGGGAGAAACATTCAGTACTTC. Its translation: CASSLTGGRNIQYF.